This T cell receptor beta chain was found in a study of CD8 T cells in ankylosing spondylitis. This clonotype was observed at least ten times. The target antigen is unknown. Findings and caveats of the study: Earlier work had already found some motif variants in reactive arthritis synovial fluid and blood. Clones linked to disease were reported to show significant enrichment in matched ankylosing spondylitis synovial fluid. Ankylosing spondylitis blood seemed to carry a telltale TCR beta motif made of eight highly homologous variants.

CDR3 size: 15 residues. Trimming removed 7 bases from V and 2 bases from J, with 20 bases in between. Germline V gene data show CDR1 as SQVTM and CDR2 as ANQGSEA. Molecular-barcoded quantitative 5'-RACE produced these TCR beta libraries. From the 5' RACE reads, TCRdb called clonotypes with MiXCR, one entry per CDR3 protein. This table has 750,000 to 850,000 distinct CDR3 sequences, 10% to 15% appearing once. The sequencing input was blood, either unsorted or a sorted T cell fraction (not recorded which). The TCR originated in a male donor with ankylosing spondylitis. The chain couples TRBV29-1 to TRBJ1-2; D is unclear. This CDR3 is CSARRVVRTNYGYTF. In nucleotides, the CDR3 is TGCAGCGCCAGACGGGTGGTGCGGACGAACTATGGCTACACCTTC.